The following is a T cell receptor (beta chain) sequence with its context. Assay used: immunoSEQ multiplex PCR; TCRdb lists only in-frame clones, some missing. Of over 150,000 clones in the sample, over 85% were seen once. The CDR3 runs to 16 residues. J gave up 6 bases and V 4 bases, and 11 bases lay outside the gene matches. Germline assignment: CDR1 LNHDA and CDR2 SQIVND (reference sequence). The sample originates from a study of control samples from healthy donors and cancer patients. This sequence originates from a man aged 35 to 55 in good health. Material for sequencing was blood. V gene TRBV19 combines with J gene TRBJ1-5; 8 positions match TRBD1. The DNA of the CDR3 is TGTGCCAGTAGTACCGAAGGGACAGGCTCCGCTCAGCCCCAGCATTTT. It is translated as CASSTEGTGSAQPQHF.